This TCR beta chain was captured in a study of blood T cell repertoires in COVID-19. Looking at the study overall: Samples came from the United States, Italy and Spain, spanning acute and convalescent COVID-19. The analysed material was cDNA or gDNA that came from T cells, B-cell-depleted T cells, or PBMCs.

This clone was observed a handful of times. V was clipped by 6 bases and J by 4 bases, with 14 bases between them. The V gene's germline CDR1 is MNHEY and CDR2 SVGAGI. The CDR3 contains 14 residues. Produced via immunoSEQ multiplex PCR; TCRdb's table is partial and in-frame only. The profile covers 77,000 or so clones, with roughly 83% appearing a single time and about 6.9% taken by the ten largest. The material sequenced was peripheral blood. V and J are TRBV6-5 and TRBJ2-3; D may be TRBD2 (5 bases). The source is a man aged 25 to 40 with COVID-19, enrolled during active disease. In DNA form, the CDR3 reads TGTGCCAGCAGAGCCGGAGGAGCACCAGATACGCAGTATTTT. Protein: CASRAGGAPDTQYF.